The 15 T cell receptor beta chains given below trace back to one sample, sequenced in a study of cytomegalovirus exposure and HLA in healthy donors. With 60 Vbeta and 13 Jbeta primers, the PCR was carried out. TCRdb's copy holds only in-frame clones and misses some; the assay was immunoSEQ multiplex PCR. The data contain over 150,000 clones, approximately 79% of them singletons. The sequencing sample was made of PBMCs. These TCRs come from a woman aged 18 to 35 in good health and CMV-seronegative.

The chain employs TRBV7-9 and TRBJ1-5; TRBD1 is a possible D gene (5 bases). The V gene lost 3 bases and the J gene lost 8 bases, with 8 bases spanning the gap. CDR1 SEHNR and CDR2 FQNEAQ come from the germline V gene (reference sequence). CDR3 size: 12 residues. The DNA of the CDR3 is TGTGCCAGCAGCTTTCAAGGGGAGCCCCAGCATTTT. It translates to CASSFQGEPQHF.

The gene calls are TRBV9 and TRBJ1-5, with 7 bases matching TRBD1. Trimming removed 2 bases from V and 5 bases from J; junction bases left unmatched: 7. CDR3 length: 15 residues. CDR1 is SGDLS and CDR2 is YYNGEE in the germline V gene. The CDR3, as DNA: TGTGCCAGCAGCGTTCAGGGGGAAGTCCATCAGCCCCAGCATTTT. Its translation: CASSVQGEVHQPQHF.

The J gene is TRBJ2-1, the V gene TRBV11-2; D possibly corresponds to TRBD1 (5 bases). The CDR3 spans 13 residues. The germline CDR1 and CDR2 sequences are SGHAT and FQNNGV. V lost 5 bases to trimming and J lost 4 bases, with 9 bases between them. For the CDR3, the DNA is TGTGCCAGCAGCCAGGGCGTTTACAATGAGCAGTTCTTC. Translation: CASSQGVYNEQFF. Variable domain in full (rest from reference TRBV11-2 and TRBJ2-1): EAGVAQSPRYKIIEKRQSVAFWCNPISGHATLYWYQQILGQGPKLLIQFQNNGVVDDSQLPKDRFSAERLKGVDSTLKIQPAKLEDSAVYLCASSQGVYNEQFFGPGTRLTVL.

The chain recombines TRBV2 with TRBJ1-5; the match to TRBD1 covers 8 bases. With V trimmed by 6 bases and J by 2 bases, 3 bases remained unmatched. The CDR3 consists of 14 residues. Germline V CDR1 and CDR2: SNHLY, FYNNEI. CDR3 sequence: CASSGQGGNQPQHF. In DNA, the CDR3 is TGTGCCAGCAGCGGACAGGGCGGCAATCAGCCCCAGCATTTT.

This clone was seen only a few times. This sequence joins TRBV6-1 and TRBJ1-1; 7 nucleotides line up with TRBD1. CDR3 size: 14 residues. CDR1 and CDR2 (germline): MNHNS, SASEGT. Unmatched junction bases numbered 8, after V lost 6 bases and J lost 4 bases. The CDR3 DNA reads TGTGCCAGCAGGGGACAGCCCTTTGGCACTGAAGCTTTCTTT. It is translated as CASRGQPFGTEAFF.

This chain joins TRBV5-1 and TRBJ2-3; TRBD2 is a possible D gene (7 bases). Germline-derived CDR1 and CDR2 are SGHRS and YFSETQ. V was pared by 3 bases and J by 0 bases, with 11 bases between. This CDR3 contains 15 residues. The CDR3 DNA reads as TGCGCCAGCAGCTACGGGGGGCCAAGCACAGATACGCAGTATTTT. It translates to CASSYGGPSTDTQYF.

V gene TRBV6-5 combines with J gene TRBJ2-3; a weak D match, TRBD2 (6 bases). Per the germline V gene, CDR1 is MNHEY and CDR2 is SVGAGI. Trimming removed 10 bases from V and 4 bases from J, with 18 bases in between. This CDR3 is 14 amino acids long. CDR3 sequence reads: CATSRAGQADTQYF. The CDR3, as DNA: TGTGCCACCTCGAGGGCGGGGCAGGCAGATACGCAGTATTTT.

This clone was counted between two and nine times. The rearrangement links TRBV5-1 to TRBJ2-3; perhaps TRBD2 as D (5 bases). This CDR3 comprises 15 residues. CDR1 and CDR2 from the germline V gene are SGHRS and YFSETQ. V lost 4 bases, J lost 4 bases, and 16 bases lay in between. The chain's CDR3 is CASSPGWDVPDTQYF. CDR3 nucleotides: TGCGCCAGCAGCCCGGGGTGGGATGTTCCAGATACGCAGTATTTT.

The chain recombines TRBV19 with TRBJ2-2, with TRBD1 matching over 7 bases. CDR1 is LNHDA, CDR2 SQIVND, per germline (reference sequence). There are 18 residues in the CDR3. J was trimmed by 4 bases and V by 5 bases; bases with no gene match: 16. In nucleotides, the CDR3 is TGTGCCAGTAGTCTCTTGCGGTTGGACAGGAGTCTCACCGGGGAGCTGTTTTTT. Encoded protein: CASSLLRLDRSLTGELFF.

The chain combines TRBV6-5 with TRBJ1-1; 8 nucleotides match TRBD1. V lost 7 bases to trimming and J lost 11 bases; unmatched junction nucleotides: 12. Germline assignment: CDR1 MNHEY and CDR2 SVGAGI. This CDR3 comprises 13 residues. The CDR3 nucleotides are TGTGCCAGCATCCAACCGGGACAGGTTCGGGCTTTCTTT. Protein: CASIQPGQVRAFF.

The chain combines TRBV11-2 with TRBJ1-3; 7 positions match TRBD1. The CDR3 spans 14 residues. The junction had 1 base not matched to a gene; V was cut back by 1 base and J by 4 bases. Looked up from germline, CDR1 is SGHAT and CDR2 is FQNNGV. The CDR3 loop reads CASSLAGGGNTIYF. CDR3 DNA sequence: TGTGCCAGCAGCTTAGCAGGGGGAGGAAACACCATATATTTT.

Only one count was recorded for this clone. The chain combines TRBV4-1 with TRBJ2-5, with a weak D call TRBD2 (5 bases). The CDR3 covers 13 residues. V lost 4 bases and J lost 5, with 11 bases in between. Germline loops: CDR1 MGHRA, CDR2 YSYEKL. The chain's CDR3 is CASSLPTGETQYF. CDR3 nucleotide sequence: TGCGCCAGCAGCCTACCCACGGGGGAGACCCAGTACTTC.

CDR3 nucleotides: TGCGCCAGCAGCTTGGGGCAGGGTGACAACACCGGGGAGCTGTTTTTT. Its translation is CASSLGQGDNTGELFF. The chain is built from TRBV5-1 and TRBJ2-2, with TRBD1 as a possible D gene (5 bases). There are 16 residues in the CDR3. V lost 0 bases and J lost 2, with 11 bases in between. Germline CDR1 reads SGHRS; CDR2 reads YFSETQ.

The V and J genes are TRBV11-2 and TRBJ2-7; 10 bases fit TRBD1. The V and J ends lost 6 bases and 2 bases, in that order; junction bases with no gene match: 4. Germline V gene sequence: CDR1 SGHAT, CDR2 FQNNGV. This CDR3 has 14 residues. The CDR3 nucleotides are TGTGCCAGCAGTTATGGGACAGGGGCCTACGAGCAGTACTTC. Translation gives CASSYGTGAYEQYF.

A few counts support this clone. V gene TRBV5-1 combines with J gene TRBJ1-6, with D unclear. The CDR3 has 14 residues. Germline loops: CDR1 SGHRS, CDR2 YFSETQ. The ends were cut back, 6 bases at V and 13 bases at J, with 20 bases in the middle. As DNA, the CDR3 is TGCGCCAGCACCCTGGAAGGACGGGGTAGGCCCCTCCACTTT. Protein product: CASTLEGRGRPLHF.